A selection of T cell receptor beta chains follows, all from one sample in a study of TIL therapy for anti-PD-1-resistant metastatic lung cancer. This table comes from immunoSEQ multiplex PCR, and its TCRdb copy is limited to in-frame clones, with some not included. This table has 50,000 or so clones, approximately 79% appearing once. The sample here was blood, taken at baseline. These receptor sequences come from a woman aged 30-85 years with non-small cell lung cancer. Each CDR3 is given with its conserved first and last residue. The order of the fields is D gene, V gene, J gene, clone size, CDR3 DNA, CDR3 protein. D genes are given only for firm matches. Expanded clones are given a class, and other clones once, few, many or no size at all.

TRBD2,TRBV5-1,TRBJ2-5,once,TGCGCCAGCACCAAGACCGCGGGAGACCAAGAGACCCAGTACTTC,CASTKTAGDQETQYF
-,TRBV2,TRBJ1-5,once,TGTGCCAGCAGTGAAGAGGGGATAAGCAATCAGCCCCAGCATTTT,CASSEEGISNQPQHF
TRBD1,TRBV5-6,TRBJ2-3,-,TGTGCCAGCAGCCCCGGACAGGGGCCGCAGTATTTT,CASSPGQGPQYF
-,TRBV2,TRBJ1-5,-,TGTGCCAGCAGTGGCGGATTCGATCAGCCCCAGCATTTT,CASSGGFDQPQHF
TRBD1,TRBV11-3,TRBJ2-3,-,TGTGCCAGCAGCTTTGGGACAGCTACAGATACGCAGTATTTT,CASSFGTATDTQYF
-,TRBV7-2,TRBJ2-3,-,TGTGCCAGCAGCAGCCGGGGGTTAGATACGCAGTATTTT,CASSSRGLDTQYF
TRBD1,TRBV13,TRBJ1-1,-,TGTGCCAGCCGCGGGACAGCTACTATTGAAGCTTTCTTT,CASRGTATIEAFF
-,TRBV6-1,TRBJ1-2,-,TGTGCCGGCTATGGCTACACCTTC,CAGYGYTF
TRBD1,TRBV19,TRBJ2-7,-,TGTGCCAGTAGCACGGACAGGTCCTACGAGCAGTACTTC,CASSTDRSYEQYF
-,TRBV7-2,TRBJ1-1,few,TGTGCCAGCAGCTTACTCGGTCTCTACACTGAAGCTTTCTTT,CASSLLGLYTEAFF
TRBD2,TRBV7-7,TRBJ2-3,once,TGTGCCAGCAGCTTAGGCGGGGGGGCGGATACGCAGTATTTT,CASSLGGGADTQYF
-,TRBV10-1,TRBJ1-1,once,TGCGCCAGCAGTGGGGGGGACGGACCGAACACTGAAGCTTTCTTT,CASSGGDGPNTEAFF
-,TRBV5-1,TRBJ1-1,-,TGCGCCAGCAGTATTAACACTGAAGCTTTCTTT,CASSINTEAFF
-,TRBV18,TRBJ2-7,-,TGTGCCAGCTCAAACTCAGGGTTGTACGAGCAGTACTTC,CASSNSGLYEQYF
-,TRBV6-5,TRBJ2-7,-,TGTGCCAGCAGACTTACCCCGGCGGCCTCCTACGAGCAGTACTTC,CASRLTPAASYEQYF
TRBD2,TRBV5-4,TRBJ2-3,once,TGTGCCAGCAGACCCGGGGGGGCGGGCACAGATACGCAGTATTTT,CASRPGGAGTDTQYF
-,TRBV6-5,TRBJ2-7,-,TGTGCCAGCAGTTACTCTTTCGGAGAGCAGTACTTC,CASSYSFGEQYF
-,TRBV13,TRBJ2-4,once,TGTGCCAGCAGCCCACAGGGTTATGGGAACATTCAGTACTTC,CASSPQGYGNIQYF
TRBD1,TRBV7-9,TRBJ2-2,-,TGTGCCAGCAGGACGATCAAGGGACAGGTGAACACCGGGGAGCTGTTTTTT,CASRTIKGQVNTGELFF
TRBD2,TRBV27,TRBJ2-3,-,TGTGCCAGCAGTCCTTCCCTAGCGGCCCCAGATACGCAGTATTTT,CASSPSLAAPDTQYF
TRBD1,TRBV4-3,TRBJ1-1,-,TGCGCCAGCAGCCCTCAACAGGGGAGTCCCACTGAAGCTTTCTTT,CASSPQQGSPTEAFF
-,TRBV4-3,TRBJ2-7,-,TGCGCCAGCAGCCAAGACTCGGACAGCTACGAGCAGTACTTC,CASSQDSDSYEQYF
TRBD1,TRBV4-1,TRBJ1-4,-,TGCGCCAGCAGCCCGGGACAGGGGGGGGAAAAACTGTTTTTT,CASSPGQGGEKLFF
TRBD1,TRBV30,TRBJ2-7,-,TGTGCCCAATCCCGACAGGGGGGAGCATACGAGCAGTACTTC,CAQSRQGGAYEQYF
-,TRBV6-5,TRBJ2-4,-,TGTGCCAGCAAACAACTAGCCAAAAACATTCAGTACTTC,CASKQLAKNIQYF
-,TRBV29-1,TRBJ2-5,-,TGCAGCGTTGAAGGGGTAGGGAACCAAGAGACCCAGTACTTC,CSVEGVGNQETQYF
TRBD2,TRBV7-9,TRBJ2-7,few,TGTGCCAGCAGCTTAGGACTAGCGGGAGTACACGAGCAGTACTTC,CASSLGLAGVHEQYF
-,TRBV2,TRBJ1-5,-,TGTGCCAGCAGTGTTACAGATCAGCCCCAGCATTTT,CASSVTDQPQHF
-,TRBV6-6,TRBJ2-5,-,TGTGCCAGCAGTTACGCAGGTGGCGGGGTCCCGGAGACCCAGTACTTC,CASSYAGGGVPETQYF
-,TRBV10-1,TRBJ2-3,-,TGCGCCAGCAGTGAGTCAGGCTCGCTGGGTACGCAGTATTTT,CASSESGSLGTQYF
-,TRBV2,TRBJ2-5,-,TGTGCCAGCAGAGGAGAGGGCCTCCAAGAGACCCAGTACTTC,CASRGEGLQETQYF
-,TRBV5-1,TRBJ2-7,-,TGCGCCAGCAGCTCGACTTGGGGGTCCTCCTACGAGCAGTACTTC,CASSSTWGSSYEQYF
-,TRBV6-6,TRBJ1-6,-,TGTGCCACCCACCAAGGAGACTATAATTCACCCCTCCACTTT,CATHQGDYNSPLHF
-,TRBV6-6,TRBJ2-7,-,TGTGCCAGCAGCCTTAACGGTGAAGGTCGGGAGCAGTACTTC,CASSLNGEGREQYF
-,TRBV19,TRBJ2-7,-,TGTGCCAGTAGTAGGGATTTACAGGGTTCCTACGAGCAGTACTTC,CASSRDLQGSYEQYF
-,TRBV6-1,TRBJ1-2,-,TGTGCCAGCAGTTATGGATATGGCTACACCTTC,CASSYGYGYTF
-,TRBV2,TRBJ1-2,-,TGTGCCAGCAGTGAAGCGTGGACAGATTATGGCTACACCTTC,CASSEAWTDYGYTF
-,TRBV18,TRBJ1-2,few,TGTGCCAGCTCACCAAGCAGAGACAATCTACTTGGCTACACCTTC,CASSPSRDNLLGYTF
-,TRBV7-5,TRBJ2-5,-,TGTGTCAGAAGCTTAGTGGGGGGAGCAGAGTACCAAGAGACCCAGTACTTC,CVRSLVGGAEYQETQYF
TRBD2,TRBV4-1,TRBJ2-7,-,TGCGCCAGCAGCCAATCTCCGGGGGGATCCTACGAGCAGTACTTC,CASSQSPGGSYEQYF
TRBD1,TRBV29-1,TRBJ1-2,few,TGCAGCGTTGAGTCCATACAGGGGGCGAGCTATGGCTACACCTTC,CSVESIQGASYGYTF
-,TRBV29-1,TRBJ1-5,few,TGCAGCGCACAGGATAGCAATCAGCCCCAGCATTTT,CSAQDSNQPQHF
-,TRBV15,TRBJ2-1,-,TGTGCCACCAGCAGAAAAAATAGCGAATTTGAGCAGTTCTTC,CATSRKNSEFEQFF
TRBD1,TRBV4-1,TRBJ2-6,-,TGCGCCAGCAGCCCCAAGCCGTGGGACAGGGGGAAATCTGGGGCCAACGTCCTGACTTTC,CASSPKPWDRGKSGANVLTF
-,TRBV5-1,TRBJ2-5,-,TGCGCCAGCAGCTTGGAGGGAGGCAAAGAGACCCAGTACTTC,CASSLEGGKETQYF
TRBD1,TRBV5-1,TRBJ1-2,few,TGCGCCAGCAGCTTGGGACAGGGGGCGGGTGGCTACACCTTC,CASSLGQGAGGYTF
-,TRBV29-1,TRBJ1-2,-,TGCAGCGTTGAAATGGGGGGGAGTCGGCGTGGCTACACCTTC,CSVEMGGSRRGYTF
-,TRBV11-2,TRBJ2-5,-,TGTGCCAGCAGCCGGGACATCCAAGAGACCCAGTACTTC,CASSRDIQETQYF
TRBD1,TRBV7-2,TRBJ1-2,-,TGTGCCAGCAGCCCCAATTCAGGGGGCGGACTAATCGGTGGCTACACCTTC,CASSPNSGGGLIGGYTF
-,TRBV11-1,TRBJ1-1,few,TGTGCCAGCGTACAGACAGCGAACACTGAAGCTTTCTTT,CASVQTANTEAFF
-,TRBV5-1,TRBJ2-7,-,TGCGCCAGCAGCAGCCAGTGGGGAGTCTCCTACGAGCAGTACTTC,CASSSQWGVSYEQYF
-,TRBV2,TRBJ1-5,few,TGTGCCAGCAGGGGAGATAATCAGCCCCAGCATTTT,CASRGDNQPQHF
-,TRBV6-1,TRBJ1-1,-,TGTGCCAGCAGTGAAAATTGGAGTTGGAACACTGAAGCTTTCTTT,CASSENWSWNTEAFF